This T cell receptor (beta chain) was observed in a study of T cells in Graves' hyperthyroidism and ophthalmopathy. This clonotype has only a few counts. Together with thyroid ultrasound, orbital computed tomography, serum thyroxine and TRAb, clinical symptoms were used for diagnoses. The germline V and J ends were trimmed by 0 bases and 0 bases, with 8 bases remaining between them. The CDR3 is 15 amino acids. Germline lookup yields CDR1 PRHDT and CDR2 FYEKMQ (reference sequence). Researchers took RNA transcripts and amplified the TCR beta CDR3 regions from them. The TCR CDR3 was amplified in a first-round RT-PCR using the HTBI primer set. TCRdb redid the calling of the multiplex PCR reads with MiXCR, one entry per CDR3 protein. The repertoire has 660,000 or so distinct CDR3 sequences, roughly 20% of them found once; the top ten carry around a third.

This receptor was taken from a man aged 25-45 years with Graves' ophthalmopathy. What was sequenced was blood. The V call is TRBV13, the J call TRBJ2-5; D may be TRBD1 (5 bases). CDR3 sequence reads: CASSLGGHHQETQYF. CDR3 DNA sequence: TGTGCCAGCAGCTTAGGTGGACACCACCAAGAGACCCAGTACTTC. The whole variable domain, remainder taken from reference TRBV13 and TRBJ2-5, is AAGVIQSPRHLIKEKRETATLKCYPIPRHDTVYWYQQGPGQDPQFLISFYEKMQSDKGSIPDRFSAQQFSDYHSELNMSSLELGDSALYFCASSLGGHHQETQYFGPGTRLLVL.